This entry features one T cell receptor beta chain sequence. CDR1 SGDLS and CDR2 YYNGEE come from the germline V gene. V shed 3 bases and J shed 0 bases, with 9 bases lying between them. The CDR3 covers 14 residues. MiXCR was run by TCRdb on the 5' RACE reads, yielding one entry per CDR3 protein. The data hold just under 550,000 distinct CDR3 sequences, with about 15% observed a single time. These data are taken from a study of identical twins. A further study also used this sample, focusing on yellow fever vaccine responses in identical twins. That investigation notes: Twin vaccine T cell responses reportedly seemed partly convergent, partly personalized.

The V and J genes are TRBV9 and TRBJ2-5; D is ambiguous. The sample was CD4+ T cells sorted from blood. The receptor was derived from a woman aged 18-29 years in good health. The CDR3 protein is CASSASLHQETQYF. The CDR3 DNA sequence: TGTGCCAGCAGCGCTTCACTGCACCAAGAGACCCAGTACTTC.